A selection of T cell receptor beta chains follows, all from one sample in a study of blood T cells in healthy people across ages. One entry per CDR3 protein, called by TCRdb with MiXCR from the 5' RACE reads. The table records 1.2 million to 1.5 million distinct CDR3 sequences, approximately 59% of them present only once. Sequenced: blood. The receptors stem from a man aged 18 to 30 in good health. The CDR3 runs from the conserved cysteine through the conserved F or W. D genes are given only for firm matches. The size field is filled for only some rows; it gives once, few, many or a size class.

15	TRBV27	TRBJ2-7	NA	few	TGTGCCAGCAGTTTATCAGGGGGGGGTAACTACGAGCAGTACTTC	CASSLSGGGNYEQYF
13	TRBV20-1	TRBJ1-2	NA	NA	TGCAGTGCGCCCCGACAGGAAAAATATGGCTACACCTTC	CSAPRQEKYGYTF
16	TRBV11-2	TRBJ2-3	TRBD2	NA	TGTGCCAGCAGCCTTCTAGGGCGGGAGGTCGCAGATACGCAGTATTTT	CASSLLGREVADTQYF
15	TRBV13	TRBJ2-5	NA	NA	TGTGCCAGCAGTTGGGGGGGCGAGGGGTTGGAGACCCAGTACTTC	CASSWGGEGLETQYF
17	TRBV6-1	TRBJ2-1	NA	NA	TGTGCCAGCAGTGCCCACCGAGGAGCGGAGGCCTACAATGAGCAGTTCTTC	CASSAHRGAEAYNEQFF
16	TRBV4-3	TRBJ2-7	NA	NA	TGCGCCAGCAGCCAAGGAGCGCCAGGCAGCTCCTACGAGCAGTACTTC	CASSQGAPGSSYEQYF
12	TRBV29-1	TRBJ1-2	TRBD1	NA	TGCAGCGGGCGGCAGGGGGCGGAGGGCTACACCTTC	CSGRQGAEGYTF
18	TRBV4-1	TRBJ2-1	TRBD1	NA	TGCGCCAGCAGCAAGATTGGAGACAGGGGGTCCTTGGGACGGGAGCAGTTCTTC	CASSKIGDRGSLGREQFF
17	TRBV7-2	TRBJ2-1	TRBD2	NA	TGTGCCAGCAGACTAGCGGGAGGGCCCAGCTCCTACAATGAGCAGTTCTTC	CASRLAGGPSSYNEQFF
20	TRBV4-3	TRBJ2-6	TRBD2	NA	TGCGCCAGCAGCCAAGATCCCCCACTAGCGGGTACGGGGGGGGCCAACGTCCTGACTTTC	CASSQDPPLAGTGGANVLTF
16	TRBV27	TRBJ2-7	NA	NA	TGTGCCAGCAGTTCCTCCGGGGGCGATTCCTCCTACGAGCAGTACTTC	CASSSSGGDSSYEQYF
20	TRBV14	TRBJ2-7	NA	NA	TGTGCCAGCAGCCAAGAACATTTTTTCGAAGTTTGTGGGAGCCGCGACGAGCAGTACTTC	CASSQEHFFEVCGSRDEQYF
14	TRBV2	TRBJ2-7	NA	many	TGTGCCAGCAGCGTACCACTAGCCCGCTACGAGCAGTACTTC	CASSVPLARYEQYF
17	TRBV5-1	TRBJ1-2	NA	NA	TGCGCCAGCAGCTTGGAAGGTCCCTGGGTTGGGGTAGTTGACTACACCTTC	CASSLEGPWVGVVDYTF
12	TRBV12-3/TRBV12-4	TRBJ2-3	NA	NA	TGTGCCAGCAGGGATAGAGGATATACGCAGTATTTT	CASRDRGYTQYF
16	TRBV4-2	TRBJ2-3	TRBD2	NA	TGTGCCAGCAGCCAAGAATGGCGGGGGAGCACAGATACGCAGTATTTT	CASSQEWRGSTDTQYF
16	TRBV25-1	TRBJ1-6	NA	NA	TGTGCCAGCAGTCCCTACCGTGGAGGGCTAGGTTCACCCCTCCACTTT	CASSPYRGGLGSPLHF
10	TRBV29-1	TRBJ1-1	NA	few	TGCAGCGCAGACAGAACTGAAGCTTTCTTT	CSADRTEAFF
16	TRBV27	TRBJ2-1	NA	NA	TGTGCCAGCCGTCGGGGACTCCCTGTTTATAACAATGAGCAGTTCTTC	CASRRGLPVYNNEQFF
14	TRBV5-1	TRBJ2-1	TRBD1	NA	TGCGCCAGCAGCTTAGGACAGGGGGTCAATGAGCAGTTCTTC	CASSLGQGVNEQFF
15	TRBV29-1	TRBJ2-7	TRBD1	few	TGCAGCGTTGAAGGAGAGGGGGCTCAGACCTACGAGCAGTACTTC	CSVEGEGAQTYEQYF
14	TRBV5-5	TRBJ2-7	NA	few	TGTGCCAGCAGCTTTACCGGACTTACCTACGAGCAGTACTTC	CASSFTGLTYEQYF
12	TRBV7-2	TRBJ1-1	NA	NA	TGTGCCAGCAGCTTACGCATCACTGAAGCTTTCTTT	CASSLRITEAFF
19	TRBV7-2	TRBJ2-6	NA	NA	TGTGCCAGCAGCCCCACTTTGGGACGGGGATTCTCTGGGGCCAACGTCCTGACTTTC	CASSPTLGRGFSGANVLTF
16	TRBV21-1	TRBJ2-5	NA	NA	TGTGCCAGCAGCAAAGTGGGAGGGTCGAAGGAGGAGACCCAGTACTTC	CASSKVGGSKEETQYF
14	TRBV29-1	TRBJ2-1	NA	NA	TGCAGCGCTGGACCTTCGAGCTCCTACAATGAGCAGTTCTTC	CSAGPSSSYNEQFF
16	TRBV6-4	TRBJ1-2	TRBD1	few	TGTGCCAGCAGTTCCGGGACAGGACTGGGGACCTATGGCTACACCTTC	CASSSGTGLGTYGYTF
14	TRBV7-9	TRBJ1-2	NA	NA	TGTGCCAGCAGCTTATCGAACAGGCACTATGGCTACACCTTC	CASSLSNRHYGYTF
13	TRBV6-1	TRBJ1-2	NA	few	TGTGCCAGCAGTGAGGGCAGGAACTATGGCTACACCTTC	CASSEGRNYGYTF
14	TRBV20-1	TRBJ2-7	TRBD2	NA	TGCAGTGGTTGGGACCTAGCGGGAGGCTACGAGCAGTACTTC	CSGWDLAGGYEQYF
16	TRBV6-5	TRBJ2-3	NA	NA	TGTGCCAGCAGCCTACTGTGGGGGAAACCCACAGATACGCAGTATTTT	CASSLLWGKPTDTQYF
12	TRBV2	TRBJ2-5	NA	NA	TGTGCCAGCAGTGAAGGCGTAGAGACCCAGTACTTC	CASSEGVETQYF
13	TRBV7-9	TRBJ2-1	NA	few	TGTGCCAGCAGTTACGTAGGGTACAATGAGCAGTTCTTC	CASSYVGYNEQFF
16	TRBV2	TRBJ2-1	NA	once	TGTGCCAGCAAGTATTTCGCGAGAGGGCCTGGGAATGAGCAGTTCTTC	CASKYFARGPGNEQFF
18	TRBV29-1	TRBJ2-7	TRBD2	NA	TGCAGCGTTGAGAGGCTAGCGGGAGGGCCTGGTAGCTCCTACGAGCAGTACTTC	CSVERLAGGPGSSYEQYF
15	TRBV27	TRBJ2-7	NA	NA	TGTGCCAGCAGTTCAATAGCAGAGTTCTCCTACGAGCAGTACTTC	CASSSIAEFSYEQYF
17	TRBV4-2	TRBJ2-7	NA	few	TGTGCCAGCAGCCAAGGCTCAGCAGGAGGGGGAGCCTACGAGCAGTACTTC	CASSQGSAGGGAYEQYF
15	TRBV5-1	TRBJ2-3	TRBD2	NA	TGCGCCAGCAGCTTGGGCGGGAGCAACACAGATACGCAGTATTTT	CASSLGGSNTDTQYF
14	TRBV6-4	TRBJ1-1	TRBD1	few	TGTGCCAGCAGTGAAGGGACAGCGAACACTGAAGCTTTCTTT	CASSEGTANTEAFF
13	TRBV7-2	TRBJ1-1	NA	few	TGTGCCAGCAGCAAGATCGGGGCTCTTGAAGCTTTCTTT	CASSKIGALEAFF
18	TRBV7-2	TRBJ1-6	NA	NA	TGTGCCAGCAGCCACAGCAGGACCCCGGGCCCCTATAATTCACCCCTCCACTTT	CASSHSRTPGPYNSPLHF
16	TRBV4-2	TRBJ2-1	NA	NA	TGTGCCAGCAGCCAAGAAGGGCGGGCAACCGACTATGAGCAGTTCTTC	CASSQEGRATDYEQFF
15	TRBV3-1	TRBJ2-6	NA	few	TGTGCCAGCAGCCCCCCGAACGAAAGGGCCAACGTCCTGACTTTC	CASSPPNERANVLTF
13	TRBV4-2	TRBJ1-2	NA	NA	TGTGCCAGCAGCCAAGCCCAGGACGTCTACTACACCTTC	CASSQAQDVYYTF
12	TRBV20-1	TRBJ1-1	NA	NA	TGCAGTGCAAAAAAGGAGTCCCCTGAAGCTTTCTTT	CSAKKESPEAFF
14	TRBV29-1	TRBJ2-7	NA	NA	TGCAGCGGGATTACCCCGAGCTCCTACAATGAGCAGTACTTC	CSGITPSSYNEQYF
13	TRBV29-1	TRBJ2-7	NA	NA	TGCAGCGCCACGGAGGGACGATCATACGAGCAGTACTTC	CSATEGRSYEQYF
14	TRBV4-2	TRBJ1-2	NA	once	TGTGCCAGCAGCCAAATCAGGGTGGAAGAAGGCTACACCTTC	CASSQIRVEEGYTF
16	TRBV27	TRBJ2-2	TRBD2	NA	TGTGCCAGCAGTTTACGAGGCGGGAGATTTGGCGGGGAGCTGTTTTTT	CASSLRGGRFGGELFF
13	TRBV20-1	TRBJ2-3	NA	NA	TGCAGTGCGGGGGTCGTCAACACAGATACGCAGTATTTT	CSAGVVNTDTQYF
14	TRBV6-6	TRBJ1-5	NA	NA	TGTGCCAGCAGTGCAAAAGTGAGCAATCAGCCCCAGCATTTT	CASSAKVSNQPQHF
15	TRBV7-2	TRBJ2-7	NA	NA	TGTGCCAGCAGCTTAAGGACCGCAGGGGCCTACGAGCAGTACTTC	CASSLRTAGAYEQYF
14	TRBV12-3/TRBV12-4	TRBJ2-7	TRBD2	NA	TGTGCCAGCAGGCCTAGAGCGGGAGGCTACGAGCAGTACTTC	CASRPRAGGYEQYF